Below are 2 T cell receptor beta chains sequenced from a single sample in a study of blood T cell repertoires in COVID-19. The assay was immunoSEQ multiplex PCR, and TCRdb's table has in-frame clones only and misses some. The repertoire holds about 390,000 clones, with about 90% as singletons. The material sequenced was peripheral blood. Source of these receptors: an older woman with COVID-19, enrolled during active disease.

This clone showed up just once. The DNA of the CDR3 is TGTGCCAGCAGTGGGCAGGGGGTGGCCGGGGAGCTGTTTTTT. Translation: CASSGQGVAGELFF. The rearrangement links TRBV25-1 to TRBJ2-2, with 7 positions matching TRBD1. Trimming removed 4 bases from V and 6 bases from J; junction bases left unmatched: 5. Germline CDR1 is MGHDK and CDR2 is SYGVNS. The CDR3 spans 14 residues.

In DNA form, the CDR3 reads TGTGCCAGCTCACTCTCGGACAGGGGGTACGAGCAGTACTTC. Its protein is CASSLSDRGYEQYF. The chain uses TRBV18 and TRBJ2-7; 10 bases are a match to TRBD1. There are 14 residues in the CDR3. From germline, CDR1 is KGHSH and CDR2 LQKENI. The V gene end was trimmed by 4 bases and the J gene end by 4 bases; junction bases not matched to a gene: 4.